This TCR beta chain comes out of a study of blood T cell repertoires in COVID-19. Study-wide context: Samples of COVID-19 (acute and convalescent) were obtained from the United States, Italy and Spain. The analysed material was cDNA or gDNA that came from T cells, B-cell-depleted T cells, or PBMCs.

This clone has just a few counts. The V end lost 8 bases, the J end lost 0 bases, and 11 bases lay between the germline ends. From germline, CDR1 is MGHRA and CDR2 YSYEKL. The CDR3 is 14 amino acids. Profiled with immunoSEQ multiplex PCR; TCRdb holds only in-frame clones, not every one. The table shows 200,000 or so clones, with roughly 85% occurring only once. Participants, 18 to 89 years old, spanned around 26 US areas. Allocation to cohorts depended on clinical history reported by the participants. Sequencing was done on a sample of PBMCs or T cells enriched from blood (not recorded which). The chain employs TRBV4-1 and TRBJ1-5; D gene unclear. This clonotype was obtained from a woman aged 40 to 50 with acute COVID-19. The CDR3 coding sequence is TGCGCCAGCGCTCGGGATAATAGCAATCAGCCCCAGCATTTT. Translated, it gives CASARDNSNQPQHF.